These 20 T cell receptor beta chains were all obtained from the same sample, sequenced in a study of vaccination and CD4 T cells after COVID-19. No antigen is known for these receptors. Sequencing of the DNA from cultured CD4+ T cells was carried out with the Oncomine TCR Beta short-read assay. TCRdb itself ran the PCR reads through MiXCR, one entry per CDR3 protein. This table has about 19,000 distinct CDR3 sequences, just over 60% appearing once. Sample treatment: approximately 11-day PBMC culture with coronavirus spike peptide pools or control peptides (ViraFEST assay). The sample comprised CD4+ T cells from blood, cultured in vitro. These receptors all come from a human donor who had recovered from COVID-19.

The chain joins TRBV27 to TRBJ2-7; 9 bases match TRBD1. The CDR3 is 16 residues long. CDR1 MNHEY and CDR2 SMNVEV come from the germline V gene (reference sequence). V was pared by 5 bases and J by 4 bases, with 12 bases of the junction left unmatched. The CDR3 loop reads CASSPGTGMSRYEQYF. The CDR3 DNA reads TGTGCCAGCAGTCCGGGGACAGGGATGTCGAGATACGAGCAGTACTTC.

This clonotype came up once. The V gene is TRBV28, the J gene TRBJ2-7, with D possibly TRBD2 on 6 matching bases. V was trimmed by 6 bases and J by 7 bases, leaving 22 bases between them. Germline CDR1 and CDR2: MDHEN and SYDVKM. The CDR3 loop spans 15 amino acids. DNA of the CDR3: TGTGCCAGCAGAATCGCGGGGACCTCCGTGTTGGAGCAGTACTTC. This gives the protein CASRIAGTSVLEQYF.

This clonotype was seen more than once but under ten times. CDR3 sequence reads: CASDPGAGGYTF. CDR3 bases: TGTGCCTCCGACCCGGGGGCGGGTGGCTACACCTTC. This chain joins TRBV30 and TRBJ1-2; a possible D gene is TRBD1 (6 bases). CDR3 size: 12 residues. V lost 7 bases and J 7 bases, leaving 16 bases between the germline ends. Germline V gives CDR1 GTSNPN, CDR2 SVGIG (reference sequence).

This clonotype was seen more than once but under ten times. The V gene is TRBV20-1, the J gene TRBJ2-2; D is uncertain. V was trimmed by 5 bases and J by 3 bases, leaving 7 bases between them. The CDR3 loop spans 12 amino acids. Germline-derived CDR1 and CDR2 are DFQATT and SNEGSKA (reference sequence). The CDR3 sequence is CSAAWDTGELFF. The CDR3 nucleotides are TGCAGTGCTGCCTGGGACACCGGGGAGCTGTTTTTT.

This chain connects TRBV28 to TRBJ1-2; TRBD1 matches 10 bases. The CDR3 runs 17 residues. Germline loops: CDR1 MDHEN, CDR2 SYDVKM. The ends lost 3 bases at V and 8 bases at J; junction bases unmatched: 15. CDR3 amino acids: CASSLSSGQGPRKGYTF. The CDR3 coding sequence is TGTGCCAGCAGTTTGTCCTCGGGACAGGGGCCCAGGAAGGGCTACACCTTC.

V usage is TRBV6-1 and J usage is TRBJ1-5; TRBD1 is a possible D gene (5 bases). CDR3 length equals 13 residues. V lost 7 bases to trimming and J lost 3 bases, with 10 bases between them. Germline CDR1 reads MNHNS; CDR2 reads SASEGT. CDR3 in amino acids: CASNRDANQPQHF. The CDR3 bases are TGTGCCAGCAACCGGGACGCCAATCAGCCCCAGCATTTT.

As DNA, the CDR3 is TGTGCCAGCAGGCCTGGAGCGGGGAGGGGCTATACGCAGTATTTT. Translated, it gives CASRPGAGRGYTQYF. The chain uses TRBV7-9 and TRBJ2-3, with 7 bases identical to TRBD2. Germline V gene sequence: CDR1 SEHNR, CDR2 FQNEAQ (reference sequence). J was trimmed by 7 bases and V by 6 bases; bases with no gene match: 13. The CDR3 has 15 residues.

This clonotype was counted a few times. The V call is TRBV5-1, the J call TRBJ1-2; 7 bases are a match to TRBD1. With V trimmed by 1 base and J by 4 bases, 7 bases remained unmatched. The CDR3 totals 15 residues. CDR1 and CDR2 (germline): SGHRS, YFSETQ. The CDR3 protein is CASSLTGDPAYGYTF. The CDR3 region has the DNA TGCGCCAGCAGCTTGACAGGGGACCCCGCCTATGGCTACACCTTC.

This chain joins TRBV19 and TRBJ1-4, with D unresolved. The length of the CDR3 is 13 residues. V lost 7 bases, J lost 3 bases, and 9 bases lay in between. Germline CDR1 reads LNHDA; CDR2 reads SQIVND (reference sequence). The CDR3 DNA reads as TGTGCCAGTAAGGCCAGACCTAATGAAAAACTGTTTTTT. Translated: CASKARPNEKLFF.

The rearrangement joins TRBV21-1 to TRBJ2-7; the DNA was not compared with TRBD2, the D call given in the table. TRBV21-1 is a pseudogene segment. This CDR3 contains 12 residues. CDR3 protein: CAGLADTYEQYF. Here the CDR3 DNA reads TGTGCCGGCCTAGCGGACACCTACGAGCAGTACTTC.

As DNA, the CDR3 is TGTGCCAGCAGTCAGGGGGAGGACACTGAAGCTTTCTTT. Translating it yields CASSQGEDTEAFF. The gene calls are TRBV2 and TRBJ1-1; 7 bases match TRBD1. The germline V gene has CDR1 SNHLY and CDR2 FYNNEI. This CDR3 has 13 residues. V was clipped by 5 bases and J by 3 bases; unmatched bases: 3. Full variable domain (remainder filled in from reference TRBV2 and TRBJ1-1): EPEVTQTPSHQVTQMGQEVILRCVPISNHLYFYWYRQILGQKVEFLVSFYNNEISEKSEIFDDQFSVERPDGSNFTLKIRSTKLEDSAMYFCASSQGEDTEAFFGQGTRLTVV.

The chain is built from TRBV28 and TRBJ1-5; D is undetermined. V shed 5 bases and J shed 2 bases, with 7 bases lying between them. The CDR3 spans 13 residues. Germline assignment: CDR1 MDHEN and CDR2 SYDVKM. CDR3 residues: CASSPPGNQPQHF. The CDR3 DNA reads as TGTGCCAGCAGTCCCCCGGGCAATCAGCCCCAGCATTTT.

The V gene is TRBV20-1, the J gene TRBJ1-4; 9 nucleotides align to TRBD1. Losses at the gene ends were 4 bases for V and 7 bases for J; bases not matched to a gene: 7. From germline, CDR1 is DFQATT and CDR2 SNEGSKA (reference sequence). The CDR3 has 14 residues. The CDR3 protein is CSAIYGTGSEKLFF. The CDR3 bases are TGCAGTGCTATTTACGGGACAGGGAGTGAAAAACTGTTTTTT.

The CDR3 spells CASSYSDRTTSHLPLRGYTF. The CDR3 nucleotides are TGTGCCAGCAGTTACTCAGACCGGACGACTTCACACCTCCCCTTGAGGGGCTACACCTTC. The rearrangement joins TRBV6-5 to TRBJ1-2; D gene uncertain. The V end lost 0 bases, the J end lost 8 bases, and 31 bases lay between the germline ends. The CDR3 extends over 20 amino acids. Germline V gene sequence: CDR1 MNHEY, CDR2 SVGAGI.

J is TRBJ1-1 and V is TRBV5-4; D not resolved. This CDR3 is 13 amino acids long. The V gene lost 0 bases and the J gene lost 4 bases, with 7 bases spanning the gap. The germline V gene has CDR1 SGHNT and CDR2 YYREEE (reference sequence). The CDR3 bases are TGTGCCAGCAGCTTGGATGCATCCACTGAAGCTTTCTTT. Protein product: CASSLDASTEAFF.

The rearrangement uses TRBV20-1 and TRBJ1-2, with D maybe TRBD1 (5 bases). The V and J ends lost 1 base and 4 bases respectively, with 13 bases between them. The CDR3 loop spans 14 amino acids. Germline V lookup: CDR1 DFQATT, CDR2 SNEGSKA (reference sequence). CDR3 DNA sequence: TGCAGTGCTAGAGTAATGGGGACCGTCTATGGCTACACCTTC. Translation gives CSARVMGTVYGYTF.

This clonotype has only a few counts. The CDR3 protein is CASRRGLTNYGYTF. CDR3 bases: TGTGCCAGCAGACGTGGGCTTACTAACTATGGCTACACCTTC. The chain is built from TRBV12-3 or TRBV12-4 and TRBJ1-2; no reliable D call. The ends were cut back, 6 bases at V and 0 bases at J, with 11 bases in the middle. The CDR3 contains 14 residues.

CDR3 coding DNA: TGCGCCAGCAGAGAATCAGGGGCGTATAGCAATCAGCCCCAGCATTTT. Protein: CASRESGAYSNQPQHF. The chain combines TRBV4-1 with TRBJ1-5, with D tentatively TRBD1 (6 bases). Germline CDR1 reads MGHRA; CDR2 reads YSYEKL. Trimming took off 6 bases at V and 0 bases at J, with 15 bases between the two ends. This CDR3 region has 16 residues.

The rearrangement joins TRBV5-1 to TRBJ2-7; D is unresolved. Germline CDR1 reads SGHRS; CDR2 reads YFSETQ. V was trimmed by 4 bases and J by 0 bases, leaving 5 bases between them. The CDR3 has 12 amino acids. CDR3 in DNA: TGCGCCAGCAGCGGAAGCTCCTACGAGCAGTACTTC. Translated: CASSGSSYEQYF.

This clonotype was recorded a few times. The chain uses TRBV20-1 and TRBJ1-2; possible D gene TRBD1, 6 bases. Germline-derived CDR1 and CDR2 are DFQATT and SNEGSKA (reference sequence). V was clipped by 0 bases and J by 9 bases, with 20 bases between them. CDR3 length: 15 residues. CDR3 bases: TGCAGTGCTAGAGATTACCGGCAGGGGAAGGAAAGCTACACCTTC. Amino acids: CSARDYRQGKESYTF.